This T cell receptor beta chain was observed in a study of Ad26.COV2.S vaccination and SARS-CoV-2 variants. General observations from the study: Individuals receiving vaccine had higher spike-specific TCR breadth than placebo recipients did. Analytic work on TCR breadth and depth might have understated the full extent of total T cell responses.

Some clones are missing from TCRdb's copy, which holds only in-frame ones; the method was immunoSEQ multiplex PCR. Of a few hundred thousand clones detected, roughly 90% appear once; the ten largest clones hold 3.6%. The CDR3 is 17 amino acids. Germline V gives CDR1 MDHEN, CDR2 SYDVKM. Trimming took 4 bases from V and 4 from J; bases not matched to a gene: 11. Treatment: roughly 20 received Ad26.COV2.S at low or high dose, single or two shots; 5 received placebo; per-sample allocation not given. Samples were taken on day 63 after the first vaccine or placebo injection. This clone was recorded once. What it recognizes is unknown.

This chain links TRBV28 with TRBJ2-3; 10 positions match TRBD2. The sequence came from a person aged 18 to 65 who received the Ad26.COV2.S COVID-19 vaccine or a placebo. This specimen was peripheral blood, taken in a trial of Ad26.COV2.S vaccine versus placebo. CDR3 amino acids: CASSSKPPGTSADTQYF. CDR3 in DNA: TGTGCCAGCAGTTCCAAACCTCCCGGGACTAGCGCAGATACGCAGTATTTT.